What follows is one T cell receptor beta chain and its context. Antigen unknown. The sample comes from a study of T cell responses to AZD1222 COVID-19 vaccine. On the study more broadly: Second-dose timings of about 4 or about 12 weeks were pooled. Regarding the study as a whole: Among AZD1222 vaccinees, only six or seven were seropositive at baseline. Clonal diversity was possibly underestimated, and white British individuals and females predominated among donors.

The CDR3 covers 15 residues. Germline V gives CDR1 MNHEY, CDR2 SVGAGI. The J segment lost 0 bases and the V segment lost 6 bases, leaving 5 bases of the junction unmatched. The method was immunoSEQ multiplex PCR; TCRdb's version includes in-frame clones alone and lacks a portion of them. The sample lists around 99,000 clones; approximately 91% were seen once. V gene TRBV6-5 combines with J gene TRBJ1-2; 9 bases map to TRBD1. This receptor was obtained from an adult in good health. The source material was peripheral blood, sampled on day 0 of AZD1222 vaccination. For the CDR3, the DNA is TGTGCCAGCAGGAATACAGGGGGCTCTAACTATGGCTACACCTTC. Translated, it gives CASRNTGGSNYGYTF.